This T cell receptor (beta chain) originates from a study of T cells after yellow fever vaccination. This CDR3 region has 12 residues. Trimming took off 2 bases at V and 4 bases at J, with 3 bases between the two ends. Germline lookup yields CDR1 ENHRY and CDR2 SYGVKD. Synthesis of TCR cDNA relied on 5'RACE template switching, which attached a universal primer site and UMIs. TCRdb reprocessed the 5' RACE reads with MiXCR, giving one entry per CDR3 protein. The sample has approximately 160,000 distinct CDR3 sequences, over 7% seen once; the top ten hold roughly 40%. This clonotype was observed a handful of times. What it binds is not known. Study-wide results and limits: Weaker, the secondary response had a peak occurring faster, on day 5 versus 15. Clonotypes shared by both compartments, CD4 and CD8, made up a small share.

Sequencing was performed on CD8+ T cells sorted from PBMCs, taken 45 days after the yellow fever booster vaccination. The rearrangement uses TRBV10-3 and TRBJ2-1, with unresolved D. The receptor comes from a man between 18 and 35 years old who received the YFV17D yellow fever vaccine. The CDR3 here is CAISEDYNEQFF. CDR3 DNA: TGTGCCATCAGTGAGGATTACAATGAGCAGTTCTTC.